The clone carrying this T cell receptor (beta chain) was detected ten times or more. Its antigen is unknown. The sample comes from a study of T-cell reconstitution after alpha-beta-depleted transplantation in children. Preparation of the TCRbeta library used unique molecular identifiers. TCRdb recomputed calls from the PCR reads with MiXCR, one row per CDR3 protein. The table records about 290,000 distinct CDR3 sequences, around 10% of them present only once. Findings of the study overall: Newly produced T cells mostly provided counts and TCRbeta diversity after one year, as hyperexpanded clones declined.

V was clipped by 7 bases and J by 0 bases, with 13 bases between them. In germline, CDR1 is MNHNS, CDR2 SASEGT. This CDR3 is built from 15 residues. The sequence was collected from a boy under two years old with acute myeloid leukemia, due to receive a stem cell transplant. This sample comprised PBMCs, obtained before TCRalphabeta/CD19-depleted stem cell transplant. The chain couples TRBV6-1 to TRBJ1-3; possible D gene TRBD1, 6 bases. The DNA for the CDR3 is TGTGCCAGCACAAGAGGGGGGGCCTCTGGAAACACCATATATTTT. Its protein is CASTRGGASGNTIYF.